The clone carrying this TCR beta chain was detected a few times. Regarding time point: longitudinal time-point 3. The unsorted libraries were produced from 2 million PBMCs held at -80 C. The CDR3 is 17 residues long. The sample originates from a study of neurological immune-mediated disorders. TCRdb redid the calling of the 5' RACE reads with MiXCR, one entry per CDR3 protein. The data show approximately 100,000 distinct CDR3 sequences, 10% to 14% seen once. This sequence was found in a female donor with HTLV-1-associated myelopathy (HAM/TSP). The genes are TRBV21-1 and TRBJ2-3; the tabulated D call, TRBD1, remains unverified against the DNA. TRBV21-1 is a documented pseudogene. Sequencing used PBMCs. CDR3 residues: CASSTYTGDKFTDTQYF. The DNA of the CDR3 is TGTGCCAGCAGCACCTATACCGGAGACAAGTTCACAGATACGCAGTATTTT.